Below, 22 T cell receptor beta chains from the same sample are listed, as sequenced in a study of graft-versus-host responses after intestinal transplantation. For these receptors, no antigen is known. This table comes from immunoSEQ multiplex PCR, and its TCRdb copy is limited to in-frame clones, with some not included. The sample records about 120,000 clones, about nine tenths being singletons. The sequences come from unstimulated CD4+ T cells sorted from spleen or lymph node cells, collected before intestinal transplant. The receptors stem from a human donor who received an intestinal transplant.

In DNA, the CDR3 is TGTGCCAGCGGCAGTTATACCATTGATGAGCAGTTCTTC. Its translation is CASGSYTIDEQFF. The chain is built from TRBV6-1 and TRBJ2-1; D is unclear. The CDR3 sequence is 13 residues long. Germline V gives CDR1 MNHNS, CDR2 SASEGT. V was shortened by 8 bases and J by 8 bases, with 16 bases between the two germline ends.

The CDR3 region is CASSLAASTVQNYEQYF. The CDR3 DNA reads TGCGCCAGCAGCTTGGCCGCCAGCACAGTCCAAAACTACGAGCAGTACTTC. This chain joins TRBV5-1 and TRBJ2-7; D ambiguous. This CDR3 comprises 17 residues. V lost 0 bases, J lost 3 bases, and 19 bases lay in between. Germline V CDR1 and CDR2: SGHRS, YFSETQ.

This chain links TRBV19 with TRBJ1-5; weak D call: TRBD1 (6 bases). The germline V gene encodes CDR1 LNHDA and CDR2 SQIVND (reference sequence). Trimming removed 3 bases at V and 3 bases at J, with 12 bases between. CDR3 size: 15 residues. The CDR3: CASSMGTNPNQPQHF. CDR3 bases: TGTGCCAGTAGTATGGGGACAAACCCCAATCAGCCCCAGCATTTT. Full variable domain (missing parts from reference TRBV19 and TRBJ1-5): DGGITQSPKYLFRKEGQNVTLSCEQNLNHDAMYWYRQDPGQGLRLIYYSQIVNDFQKGDIAEGYSVSREKKESFPLTVTSAQKNPTAFYLCASSMGTNPNQPQHFGDGTRLSIL.

The genes are TRBV7-6 and TRBJ2-1; 9 nucleotides match TRBD2. V shed 3 bases, J shed 8 bases, and the junction held 11 bases outside the gene matches. CDR3 length equals 16 residues. Germline lookup yields CDR1 SGHVS and CDR2 FNYEAQ. The CDR3 bases are TGTGCCAGCAGCTTCGGATGGCGGGAGGGCCACGATGAGCAGTTCTTC. Its protein product is CASSFGWREGHDEQFF. Combining the CDR3 with reference TRBV7-6 and TRBJ2-1 gives the whole variable domain GAGVSQSPRYKVTKRGQDVALRCDPISGHVSLYWYRQALGQGPEFLTYFNYEAQQDKSGLPNDRFSAERPEGSISTLTIQRTEQRDSAMYRCASSFGWREGHDEQFFGPGTRLTVL.

This sequence joins TRBV2 and TRBJ1-3, with TRBD1 as a possible D gene (6 bases). The CDR3 has 15 amino acids. Trimming left V 2 bases short and J 3 bases short, with 11 bases between. Germline CDR1 is SNHLY and CDR2 is FYNNEI. CDR3 coding DNA: TGTGCCAGCAGTGAACAGGGGCGCCATGGAAACACCATATATTTT. Its protein is CASSEQGRHGNTIYF. The full variable domain, completed using reference TRBV2 and TRBJ1-3, is EPEVTQTPSHQVTQMGQEVILRCVPISNHLYFYWYRQILGQKVEFLVSFYNNEISEKSEIFDDQFSVERPDGSNFTLKIRSTKLEDSAMYFCASSEQGRHGNTIYFGEGSWLTVV.

The V gene is TRBV29-1, the J gene TRBJ2-5; D possibly corresponds to TRBD1 (5 bases). CDR3 length equals 11 residues. The germline gives CDR1 SQVTM, CDR2 ANQGSEA. V lost 4 bases and J lost 3, with 6 bases in between. CDR3 in DNA: TGCAGCGTTGTCAGGGAAGAGACCCAGTACTTC. It translates to CSVVREETQYF. Together with reference TRBV29-1 and TRBJ2-5, the CDR3 gives the full variable domain: SAVISQKPSRDICQRGTSLTIQCQVDSQVTMMFWYRQQPGQSLTLIATANQGSEATYESGFVIDKFPISRPNLTFSTLTVSNMSPEDSSIYLCSVVREETQYFGPGTRLLVL.

This clone was observed a single time. CDR3 DNA: TGTGCCAGCAGCTTAACTAGCGGGAACACCGGGGAGCTGTTTTTT. Protein sequence: CASSLTSGNTGELFF. The chain is built from TRBV7-2 and TRBJ2-2; 8 bases are a match to TRBD2. V gave up 2 bases and J gave up 1 base; unmatched junction bases: 0. Germline CDR1 and CDR2: SGHTA and FQGNSA. The CDR3 has 15 residues.

The chain combines TRBV2 with TRBJ1-5; TRBD1 might be the D (5 bases). Trimming took 6 bases from V and 4 from J, leaving 16 bases between them. Germline loops: CDR1 SNHLY, CDR2 FYNNEI. The CDR3 totals 15 residues. For the CDR3, the DNA is TGTGCCAGCAGCCCCGTGGGTGGGGGGAATCAGCCCCAGCATTTT. Protein: CASSPVGGGNQPQHF.

The chain employs TRBV5-1 and TRBJ1-2, with 9 bases lining up with TRBD1. The CDR3 sequence is 15 residues long. Germline assignment: CDR1 SGHRS and CDR2 YFSETQ. Trimming at V came to 6 bases and at J to 0 bases, leaving 6 bases not matched to a gene. This chain's CDR3 is CASTQGQGANYGYTF. CDR3 nucleotides: TGCGCCAGCACCCAGGGACAGGGCGCTAACTATGGCTACACCTTC.

The rearrangement uses TRBV5-1 and TRBJ2-1, with 10 positions matching TRBD2. The length of the CDR3 is 16 residues. Germline loops: CDR1 SGHRS, CDR2 YFSETQ. The V gene end was trimmed by 1 base and the J gene end by 8 bases; junction bases not matched to a gene: 9. CDR3 region: CASSLSRLAGVHEQFF. Here the CDR3 DNA reads TGCGCCAGCAGCTTGAGTCGCCTAGCGGGAGTCCATGAGCAGTTCTTC.

This clone occurred once. CDR3 sequence (DNA): TGTGCCAGTAGTATAGTTGGGAGTGACTACGAGCAGTACTTC. Translation: CASSIVGSDYEQYF. The chain links TRBV19 to TRBJ2-7; tentative D call: TRBD2 (5 bases). Trimming took off 1 base at V and 3 bases at J, with 10 bases between the two ends. From germline, CDR1 is LNHDA and CDR2 SQIVND (reference sequence). The CDR3 length is 14 residues.

This chain links TRBV6-1 with TRBJ1-3; no clear D. Per the germline V gene, CDR1 is MNHNS and CDR2 is SASEGT. V lost 5 bases, J lost 2 bases, and 7 bases lay in between. CDR3 length: 13 amino acids. The CDR3 region is CASSPPAGNTIYF. The CDR3 nucleotides are TGTGCCAGCAGTCCCCCCGCTGGAAACACCATATATTTT.

The chain couples TRBV6-5 to TRBJ2-5, with a possible D match to TRBD1 (6 bases). V lost 6 bases and J 2 bases, leaving 7 bases between the germline ends. The CDR3 runs 12 residues. Per the germline V gene, CDR1 is MNHEY and CDR2 is SVGAGI. The CDR3 protein is CASRRGQETQYF. As DNA, the CDR3 is TGTGCCAGCAGGAGGGGGCAAGAGACCCAGTACTTC.

J is TRBJ2-7 and V is TRBV6-6; TRBD1 aligns across 8 bases. This CDR3 has 14 residues. Losses at the gene ends were 5 bases for V and 5 bases for J; bases not matched to a gene: 8. Germline CDR1 MNHNY, CDR2 SVGAGI (reference sequence). The DNA of the CDR3 is TGTGCCAGCAGTCCCTCCAGGACAGGGAACGAGCAGTACTTC. Protein sequence: CASSPSRTGNEQYF.

The J gene is TRBJ2-1, the V gene TRBV2; tentative D call: TRBD2 (7 bases). Germline assignment: CDR1 SNHLY and CDR2 FYNNEI. Trimming stripped 7 bases from V and 6 bases from J, with 16 bases between. CDR3 length equals 14 residues. CDR3 in DNA: TGTGCCAGCAATAACTGGGGGGGGGCCAATGAGCAGTTCTTC. It translates to CASNNWGGANEQFF.

The V gene is TRBV6-4, the J gene TRBJ2-7; tentatively, D is TRBD2 (7 bases). From germline, CDR1 is MRHNA and CDR2 SNTAGT. This CDR3 comprises 14 residues. Trimming took off 4 bases at V and 3 bases at J, with 13 bases between the two ends. CDR3 protein: CASSVEAGHYEQYF. In DNA form, the CDR3 reads TGTGCCAGCAGTGTCGAAGCGGGACACTACGAGCAGTACTTC.

This clone was counted a few times. The CDR3 sequence is CASSRTGMNTEAFF. CDR3 nucleotide sequence: TGTGCCAGCAGCCGGACTGGGATGAACACTGAAGCTTTCTTT. V and J are TRBV5-6 and TRBJ1-1; D ambiguous. Germline V CDR1 and CDR2: SGHDT, YYEEEE. The CDR3 spans 14 residues. With 4 bases removed from V and 0 bases from J, the gap between germline ends came to 10 bases. The complete variable domain, with remaining parts taken from reference TRBV5-6 and TRBJ1-1, reads DAGVTQSPTHLIKTRGQQVTLRCSPKSGHDTVSWYQQALGQGPQFIFQYYEEEERQRGNFPDRFSGHQFPNYSSELNVNALLLGDSALYLCASSRTGMNTEAFFGQGTRLTVV.

V is TRBV5-1 and J is TRBJ2-1, with 10 bases aligning to TRBD2. J gave up 6 bases and V 1 base, and 1 base lay outside the gene matches. The CDR3 loop spans 14 amino acids. CDR1 is SGHRS and CDR2 is YFSETQ in the germline V gene. The CDR3 DNA reads TGCGCCAGCAGCTTGAGCGGGGGGGCCAATGAGCAGTTCTTC. Protein: CASSLSGGANEQFF.

This chain connects TRBV7-9 to TRBJ2-7; no firm D call. Germline CDR1 reads SEHNR; CDR2 reads FQNEAQ (reference sequence). The CDR3 sequence is 13 residues long. The germline V and J ends were trimmed by 5 bases and 2 bases, with 10 bases remaining between them. The CDR3 DNA reads TGTGCCAGCAGCCCTACTCTTCCCTACGAGCAGTACTTC. Its protein product is CASSPTLPYEQYF.

The chain carries TRBV19 and TRBJ1-5, with 10 bases aligning to TRBD1. CDR3 size: 16 residues. Germline CDR1 is LNHDA and CDR2 is SQIVND (reference sequence). With V trimmed by 10 bases and J by 6 bases, 15 bases remained unmatched. Here the CDR3 reads CATAGQGSFRGQPQHF. In DNA form, the CDR3 reads TGTGCCACCGCGGGACAGGGGAGTTTTCGAGGTCAGCCCCAGCATTTT.

This clone was recorded only once. The gene calls are TRBV18 and TRBJ2-5; D gene uncertain. CDR3 size: 13 residues. The V and J ends lost 3 bases and 2 bases respectively, with 7 bases between them. Looked up from germline, CDR1 is KGHSH and CDR2 is LQKENI. As DNA, the CDR3 is TGTGCCAGCTCACCCGGCGGACAAGAGACCCAGTACTTC. Encoded protein: CASSPGGQETQYF.

The rearrangement joins TRBV28 to TRBJ1-4, with no clear D. The V and J ends lost 6 bases and 1 base respectively, with 9 bases between them. The CDR3 is 14 residues long. Germline lookup yields CDR1 MDHEN and CDR2 SYDVKM. The CDR3 DNA sequence: TGTGCCAGCAGCCTCCCAGTAACTAATGAAAAACTGTTTTTT. Translation gives CASSLPVTNEKLFF.